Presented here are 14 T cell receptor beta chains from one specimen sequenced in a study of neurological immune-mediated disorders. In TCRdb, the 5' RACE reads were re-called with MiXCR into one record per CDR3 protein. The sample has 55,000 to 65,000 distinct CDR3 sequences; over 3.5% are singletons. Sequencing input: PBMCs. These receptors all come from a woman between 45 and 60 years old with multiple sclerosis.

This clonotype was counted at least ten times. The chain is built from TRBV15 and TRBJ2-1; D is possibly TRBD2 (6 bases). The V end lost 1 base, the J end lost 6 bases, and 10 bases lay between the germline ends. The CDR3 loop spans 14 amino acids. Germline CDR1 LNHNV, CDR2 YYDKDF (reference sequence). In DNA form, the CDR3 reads TGTGCCACCAGCAGAGTGATTAGCGGCAATGAGCAGTTCTTC. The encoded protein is CATSRVISGNEQFF.

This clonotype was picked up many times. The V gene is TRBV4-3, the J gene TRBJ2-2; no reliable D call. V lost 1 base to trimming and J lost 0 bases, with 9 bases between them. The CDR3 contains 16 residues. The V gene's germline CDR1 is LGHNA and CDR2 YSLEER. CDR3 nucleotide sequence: TGCGCCAGCAGCCAAGGCCGTCTAGCGAACACCGGGGAGCTGTTTTTT. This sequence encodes CASSQGRLANTGELFF.

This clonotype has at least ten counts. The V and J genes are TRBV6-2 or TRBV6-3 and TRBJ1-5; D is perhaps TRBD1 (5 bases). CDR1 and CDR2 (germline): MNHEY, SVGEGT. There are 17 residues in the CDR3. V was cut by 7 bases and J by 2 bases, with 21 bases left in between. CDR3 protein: CASTSQLKGKGNQPQHF. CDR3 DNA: TGTGCCAGCACTTCCCAACTGAAGGGGAAGGGCAATCAGCCCCAGCATTTT.

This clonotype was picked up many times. CDR3 residues: CASYSGTDNTGELFF. CDR3 nucleotides: TGTGCCAGTTACTCCGGGACAGACAACACCGGGGAGCTGTTTTTT. The chain recombines TRBV6-1 with TRBJ2-2; 7 nucleotides match TRBD1. With V trimmed by 9 bases and J by 2 bases, 9 bases remained unmatched. The CDR3 contains 15 residues. Germline V gene data show CDR1 as MNHNS and CDR2 as SASEGT.

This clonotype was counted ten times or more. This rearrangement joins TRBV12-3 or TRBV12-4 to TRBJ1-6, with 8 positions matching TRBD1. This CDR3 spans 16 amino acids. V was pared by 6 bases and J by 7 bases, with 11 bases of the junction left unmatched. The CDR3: CASSSNTGGRNSPLHF. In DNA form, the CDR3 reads TGTGCCAGCAGCTCAAACACAGGGGGTCGGAATTCACCCCTCCACTTT.

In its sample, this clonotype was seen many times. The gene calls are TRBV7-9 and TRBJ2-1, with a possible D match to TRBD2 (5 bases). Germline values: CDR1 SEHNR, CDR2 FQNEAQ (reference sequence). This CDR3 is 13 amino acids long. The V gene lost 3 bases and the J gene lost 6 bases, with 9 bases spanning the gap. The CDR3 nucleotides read TGTGCCAGCAGCTTGCTAGGGAGCAATGAGCAGTTCTTC. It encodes CASSLLGSNEQFF.

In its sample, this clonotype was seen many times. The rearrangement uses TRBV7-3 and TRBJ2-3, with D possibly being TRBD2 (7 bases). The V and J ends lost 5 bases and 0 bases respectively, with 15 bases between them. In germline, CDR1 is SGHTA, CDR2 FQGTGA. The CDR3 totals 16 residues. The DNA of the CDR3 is TGTGCCAGCAGCCCGGGGGGCGGGAGAAGCACAGATACGCAGTATTTT. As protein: CASSPGGGRSTDTQYF.

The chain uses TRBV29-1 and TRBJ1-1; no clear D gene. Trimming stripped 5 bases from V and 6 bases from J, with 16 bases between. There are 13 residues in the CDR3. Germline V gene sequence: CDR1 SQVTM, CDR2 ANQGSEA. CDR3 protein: CSVMPLLMPEAFF. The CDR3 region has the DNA TGCAGCGTTATGCCTCTCCTCATGCCTGAAGCTTTCTTT.

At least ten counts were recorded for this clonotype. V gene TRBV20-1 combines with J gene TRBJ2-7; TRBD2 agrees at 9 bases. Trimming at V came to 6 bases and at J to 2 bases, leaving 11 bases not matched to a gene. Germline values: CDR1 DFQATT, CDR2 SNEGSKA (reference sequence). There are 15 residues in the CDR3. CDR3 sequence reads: CSASITLAGAYEQYF. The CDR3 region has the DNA TGCAGTGCCAGCATTACCTTAGCGGGGGCCTACGAGCAGTACTTC.

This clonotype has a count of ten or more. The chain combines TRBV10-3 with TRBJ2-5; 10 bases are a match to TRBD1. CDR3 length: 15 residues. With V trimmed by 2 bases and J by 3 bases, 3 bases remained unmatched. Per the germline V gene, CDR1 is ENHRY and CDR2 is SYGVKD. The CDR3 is CAISEKTGGEETQYF. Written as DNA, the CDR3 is TGTGCCATCAGTGAGAAGACAGGGGGCGAAGAGACCCAGTACTTC.

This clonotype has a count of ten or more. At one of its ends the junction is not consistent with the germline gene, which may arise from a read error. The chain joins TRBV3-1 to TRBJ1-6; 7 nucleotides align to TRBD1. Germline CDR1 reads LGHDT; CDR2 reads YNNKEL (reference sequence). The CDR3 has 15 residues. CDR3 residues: CASSQATGVNSPLNF. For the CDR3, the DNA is TGTGCCAGCAGCCAAGCTACAGGGGTTAATTCACCCCTCAACTTT.

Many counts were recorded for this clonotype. The DNA for the CDR3 is TGTGCCAGCAGCTGGATAGGAGGGCCGTCCTACGAGCAGTACTTC. Translation gives CASSWIGGPSYEQYF. The V and J genes are TRBV7-9 and TRBJ2-7, with TRBD2 as a possible D gene (6 bases). This CDR3 has 15 residues. Germline loops: CDR1 SEHNR, CDR2 FQNEAQ (reference sequence). Trimming cost V 4 bases and J 1 base, with 14 bases left between them.

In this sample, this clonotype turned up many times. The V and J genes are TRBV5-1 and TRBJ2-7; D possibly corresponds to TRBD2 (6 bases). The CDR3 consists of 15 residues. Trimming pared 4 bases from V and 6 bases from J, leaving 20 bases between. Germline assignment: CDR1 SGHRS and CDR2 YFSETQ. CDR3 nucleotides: TGCGCCAGCAGCCCTGGGACTGCGCACACGGGCGAGCAGTACTTC. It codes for CASSPGTAHTGEQYF. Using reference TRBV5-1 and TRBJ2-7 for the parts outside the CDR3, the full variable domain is KAGVTQTPRYLIKTRGQQVTLSCSPISGHRSVSWYQQTPGQGLQFLFEYFSETQRNKGNFPGRFSGRQFSNSRSEMNVSTLELGDSALYLCASSPGTAHTGEQYFGPGTRLTVT.

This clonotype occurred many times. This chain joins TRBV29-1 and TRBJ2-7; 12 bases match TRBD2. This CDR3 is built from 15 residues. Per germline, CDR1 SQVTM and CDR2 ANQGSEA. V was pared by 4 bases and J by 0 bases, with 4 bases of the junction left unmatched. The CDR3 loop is CSVGRLAGVSYEQYF. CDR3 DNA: TGCAGCGTTGGCCGACTAGCGGGGGTCTCCTACGAGCAGTACTTC.